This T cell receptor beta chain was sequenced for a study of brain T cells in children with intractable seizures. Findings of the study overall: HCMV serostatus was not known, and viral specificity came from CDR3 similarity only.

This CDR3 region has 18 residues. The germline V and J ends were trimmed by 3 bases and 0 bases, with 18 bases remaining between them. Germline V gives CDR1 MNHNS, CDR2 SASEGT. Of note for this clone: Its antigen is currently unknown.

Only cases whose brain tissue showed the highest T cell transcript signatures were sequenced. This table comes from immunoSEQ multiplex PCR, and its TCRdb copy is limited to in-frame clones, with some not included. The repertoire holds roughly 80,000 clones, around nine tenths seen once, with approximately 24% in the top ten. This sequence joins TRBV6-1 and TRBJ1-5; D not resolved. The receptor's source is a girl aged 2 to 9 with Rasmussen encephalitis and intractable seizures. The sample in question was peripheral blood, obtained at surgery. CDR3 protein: CASSELALGGYSNQPQHF. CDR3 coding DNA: TGTGCCAGCAGTGAGCTTGCCCTTGGAGGATATAGCAATCAGCCCCAGCATTTT.